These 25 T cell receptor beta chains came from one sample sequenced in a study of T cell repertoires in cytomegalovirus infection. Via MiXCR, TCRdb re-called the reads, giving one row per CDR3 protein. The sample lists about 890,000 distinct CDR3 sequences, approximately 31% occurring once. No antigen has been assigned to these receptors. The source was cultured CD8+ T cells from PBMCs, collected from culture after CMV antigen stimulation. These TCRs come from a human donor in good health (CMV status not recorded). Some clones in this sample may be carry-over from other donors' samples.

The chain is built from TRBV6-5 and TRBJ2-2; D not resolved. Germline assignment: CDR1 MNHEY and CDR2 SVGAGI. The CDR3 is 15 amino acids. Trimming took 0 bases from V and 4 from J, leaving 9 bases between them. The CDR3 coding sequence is TGTGCCAGCAGTTACTCTGCTCCGGGCACCGGGGAGCTGTTTTTT. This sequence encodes CASSYSAPGTGELFF.

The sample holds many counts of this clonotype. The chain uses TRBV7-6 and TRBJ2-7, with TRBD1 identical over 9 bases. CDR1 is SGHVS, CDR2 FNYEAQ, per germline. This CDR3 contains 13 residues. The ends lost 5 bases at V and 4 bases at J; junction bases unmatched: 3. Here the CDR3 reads CASSTGGGYEQYF. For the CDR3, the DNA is TGTGCCAGCAGCACAGGGGGCGGGTACGAGCAGTACTTC. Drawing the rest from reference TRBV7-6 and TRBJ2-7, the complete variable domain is GAGVSQSPRYKVTKRGQDVALRCDPISGHVSLYWYRQALGQGPEFLTYFNYEAQQDKSGLPNDRFSAERPEGSISTLTIQRTEQRDSAMYRCASSTGGGYEQYFGPGTRLTVT.

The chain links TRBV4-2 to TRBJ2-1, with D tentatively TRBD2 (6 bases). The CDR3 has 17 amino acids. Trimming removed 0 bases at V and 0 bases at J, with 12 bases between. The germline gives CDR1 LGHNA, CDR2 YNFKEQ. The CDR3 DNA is TGTGCCAGCAGCCAAGAGGGCAGCGGGCTCTCCTACAATGAGCAGTTCTTC. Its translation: CASSQEGSGLSYNEQFF.

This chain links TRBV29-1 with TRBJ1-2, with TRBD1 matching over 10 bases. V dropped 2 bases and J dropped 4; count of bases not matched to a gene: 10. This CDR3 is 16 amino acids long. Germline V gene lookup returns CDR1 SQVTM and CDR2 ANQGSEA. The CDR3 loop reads CSVETRQGAFFYGYTF. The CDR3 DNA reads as TGCAGCGTTGAAACCCGACAGGGGGCTTTCTTCTATGGCTACACCTTC.

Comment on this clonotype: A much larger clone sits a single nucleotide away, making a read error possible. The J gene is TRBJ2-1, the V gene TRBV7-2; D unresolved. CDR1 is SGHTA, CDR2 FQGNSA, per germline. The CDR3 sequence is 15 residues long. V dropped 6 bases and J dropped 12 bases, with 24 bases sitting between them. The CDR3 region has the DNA TGTGCCAGCAGGCCTGGTAGCCTACCGCAGGATGTGCAGTTCTTC. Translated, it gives CASRPGSLPQDVQFF.

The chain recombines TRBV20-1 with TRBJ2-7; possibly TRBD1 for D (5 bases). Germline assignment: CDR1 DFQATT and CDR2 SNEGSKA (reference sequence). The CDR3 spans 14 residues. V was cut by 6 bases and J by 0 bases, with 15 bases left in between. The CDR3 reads CSARPQGSSYEQYV. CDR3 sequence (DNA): TGCAGTGCCCGCCCCCAGGGCAGCTCCTACGAGCAGTACGTC.

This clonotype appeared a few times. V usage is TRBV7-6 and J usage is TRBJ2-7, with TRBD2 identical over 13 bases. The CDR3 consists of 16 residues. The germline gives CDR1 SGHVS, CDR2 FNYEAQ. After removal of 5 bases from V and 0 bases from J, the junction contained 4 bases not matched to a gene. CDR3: CASSHRTSGGSYEQYF. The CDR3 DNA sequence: TGTGCCAGCAGCCACAGGACTAGCGGGGGCTCCTACGAGCAGTACTTC.

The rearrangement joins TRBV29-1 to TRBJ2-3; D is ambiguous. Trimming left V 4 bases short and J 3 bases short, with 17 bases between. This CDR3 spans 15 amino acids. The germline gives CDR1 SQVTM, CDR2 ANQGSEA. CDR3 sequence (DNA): TGCAGCGTTGTCCTGGCAAAAGGGAAGACAGATACGCAGTATTTT. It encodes CSVVLAKGKTDTQYF.

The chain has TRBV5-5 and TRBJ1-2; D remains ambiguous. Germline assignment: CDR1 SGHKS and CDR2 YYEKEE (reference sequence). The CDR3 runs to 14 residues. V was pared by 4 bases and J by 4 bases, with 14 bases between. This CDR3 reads CASSPDGVSYGYTF. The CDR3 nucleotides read TGTGCCAGCAGCCCGGACGGGGTTTCCTATGGCTACACCTTC.

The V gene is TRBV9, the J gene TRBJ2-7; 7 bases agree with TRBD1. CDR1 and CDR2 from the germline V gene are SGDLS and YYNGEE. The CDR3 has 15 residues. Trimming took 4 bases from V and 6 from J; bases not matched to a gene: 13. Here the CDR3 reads CASSPTTGKNGEQYF. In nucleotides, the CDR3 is TGTGCCAGCAGCCCCACGACAGGGAAGAATGGCGAGCAGTACTTC.

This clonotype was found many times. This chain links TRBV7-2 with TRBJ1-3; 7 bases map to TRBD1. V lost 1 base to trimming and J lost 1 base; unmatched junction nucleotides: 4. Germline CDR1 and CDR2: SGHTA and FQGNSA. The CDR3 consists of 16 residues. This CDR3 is CASSLDAGGSGNTIYF. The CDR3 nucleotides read TGTGCCAGCAGCTTAGACGCAGGGGGTTCTGGAAACACCATATATTTT.

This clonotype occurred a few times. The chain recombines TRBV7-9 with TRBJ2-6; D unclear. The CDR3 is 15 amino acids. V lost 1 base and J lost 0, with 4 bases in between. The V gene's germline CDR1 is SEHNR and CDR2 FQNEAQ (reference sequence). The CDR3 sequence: CASSLVPSGANVLTF. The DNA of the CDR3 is TGTGCCAGCAGCTTAGTCCCCTCTGGGGCCAACGTCCTGACTTTC.

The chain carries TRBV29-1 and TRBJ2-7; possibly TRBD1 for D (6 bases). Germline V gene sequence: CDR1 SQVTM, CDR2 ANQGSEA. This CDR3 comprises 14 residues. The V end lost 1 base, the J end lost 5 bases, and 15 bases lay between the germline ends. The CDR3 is CSVEGDKILNEQYF. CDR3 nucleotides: TGCAGCGTTGAAGGGGACAAGATTTTAAACGAGCAGTACTTC.

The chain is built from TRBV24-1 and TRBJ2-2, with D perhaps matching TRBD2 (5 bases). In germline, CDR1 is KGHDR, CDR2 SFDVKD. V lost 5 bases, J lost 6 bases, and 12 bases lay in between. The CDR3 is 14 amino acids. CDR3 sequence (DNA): TGTGCCACCAGTGCCGGGGTGTACTCCGGGGAGCTGTTTTTT. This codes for CATSAGVYSGELFF.

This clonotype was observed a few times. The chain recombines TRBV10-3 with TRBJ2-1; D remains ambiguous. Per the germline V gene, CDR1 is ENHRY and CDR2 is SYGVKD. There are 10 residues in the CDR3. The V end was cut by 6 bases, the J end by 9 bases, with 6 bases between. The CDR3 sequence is CAIRGSEQFF. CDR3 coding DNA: TGTGCCATCAGGGGCAGTGAGCAGTTCTTC.

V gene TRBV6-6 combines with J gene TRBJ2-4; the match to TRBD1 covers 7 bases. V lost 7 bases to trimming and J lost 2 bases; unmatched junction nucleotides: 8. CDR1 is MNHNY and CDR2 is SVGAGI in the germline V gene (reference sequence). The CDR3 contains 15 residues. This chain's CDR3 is CASTQKGGSKNIQYF. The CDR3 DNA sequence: TGTGCCAGCACCCAAAAAGGGGGCTCCAAAAACATTCAGTACTTC.

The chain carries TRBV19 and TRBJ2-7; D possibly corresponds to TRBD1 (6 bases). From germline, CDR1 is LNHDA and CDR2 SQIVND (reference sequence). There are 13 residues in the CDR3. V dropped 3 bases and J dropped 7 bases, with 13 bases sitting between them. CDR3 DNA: TGTGCCAGTAGTATTTTCGCCGGGACAGAGCAGTACGTC. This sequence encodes CASSIFAGTEQYV.

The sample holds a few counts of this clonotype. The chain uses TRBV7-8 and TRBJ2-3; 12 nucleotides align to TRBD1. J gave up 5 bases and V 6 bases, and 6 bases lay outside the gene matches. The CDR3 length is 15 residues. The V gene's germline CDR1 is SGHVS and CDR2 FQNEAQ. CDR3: CASRGGTGGQDTQYF. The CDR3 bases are TGTGCCAGCAGGGGGGGGACAGGGGGCCAAGATACGCAGTATTTT.

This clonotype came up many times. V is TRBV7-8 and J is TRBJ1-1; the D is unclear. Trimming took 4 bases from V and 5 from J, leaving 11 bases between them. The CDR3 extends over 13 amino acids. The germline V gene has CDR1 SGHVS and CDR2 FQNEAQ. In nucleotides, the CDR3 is TGTGCCAGCAGCTACTCAAGGGCTACTGAAGCTTTCTTT. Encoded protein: CASSYSRATEAFF.

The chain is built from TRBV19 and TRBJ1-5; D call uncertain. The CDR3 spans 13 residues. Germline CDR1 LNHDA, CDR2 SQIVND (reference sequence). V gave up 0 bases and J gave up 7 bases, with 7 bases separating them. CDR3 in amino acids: CASSIEILQPQHF. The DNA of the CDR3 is TGTGCCAGTAGTATAGAAATTCTCCAGCCCCAGCATTTT.

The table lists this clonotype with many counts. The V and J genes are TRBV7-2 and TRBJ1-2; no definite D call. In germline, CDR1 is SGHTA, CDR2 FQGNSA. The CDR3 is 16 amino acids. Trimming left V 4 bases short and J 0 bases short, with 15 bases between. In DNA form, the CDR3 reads TGTGCCAGCAGCTGGACTTACAGTAGGACTAACTATGGCTACACCTTC. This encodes CASSWTYSRTNYGYTF.

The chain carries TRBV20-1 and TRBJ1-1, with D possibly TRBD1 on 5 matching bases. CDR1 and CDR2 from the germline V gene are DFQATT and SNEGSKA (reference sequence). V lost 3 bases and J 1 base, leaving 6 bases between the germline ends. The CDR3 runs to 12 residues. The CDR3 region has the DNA TGCAGTGCTAGGGGGCCGAACACTGAAGCTTTCTTT. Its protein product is CSARGPNTEAFF.

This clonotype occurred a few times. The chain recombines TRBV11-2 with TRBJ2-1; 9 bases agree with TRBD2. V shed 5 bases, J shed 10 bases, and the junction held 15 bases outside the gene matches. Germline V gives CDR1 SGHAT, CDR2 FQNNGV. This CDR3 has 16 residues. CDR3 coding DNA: TGTGCCAGCAGCCTCCAGGGCGGGGGGGGCAGTGACGAGCAGTTCTTC. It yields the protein CASSLQGGGGSDEQFF.

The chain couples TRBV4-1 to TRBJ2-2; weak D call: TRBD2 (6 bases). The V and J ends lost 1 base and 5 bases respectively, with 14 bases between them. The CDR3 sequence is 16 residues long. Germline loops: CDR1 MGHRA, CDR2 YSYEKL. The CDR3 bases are TGCGCCAGCAGCCAAGCAGCGCGGGGCTCTACCGGGGAGCTGTTTTTT. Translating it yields CASSQAARGSTGELFF.

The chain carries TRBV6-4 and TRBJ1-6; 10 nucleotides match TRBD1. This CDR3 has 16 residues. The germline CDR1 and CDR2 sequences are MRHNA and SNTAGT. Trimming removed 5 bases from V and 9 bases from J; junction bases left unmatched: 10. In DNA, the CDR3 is TGTGCCAGCAGTCCGGACAGGGGGAGGGAGGTTTCACCCCTCCACTTT. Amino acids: CASSPDRGREVSPLHF.